The source of this T cell receptor (beta chain) is a study of blood T cell repertoires in COVID-19. Study context: The United States, Italy and Spain were the sources of the acute and convalescent COVID-19 samples.

In Cohort 3, a recovered donor had either two negative PCRs, clearance, or symptom resolution. TCRdb keeps only in-frame clones here, not all; method: immunoSEQ multiplex PCR. Of over 350,000 clones listed, around 89% are singletons. V lost 6 bases to trimming and J lost 11 bases, with 10 bases between them. The CDR3 consists of 11 residues. This chain links TRBV12-3 or TRBV12-4 with TRBJ1-4; D call uncertain. The specimen sequenced was PBMCs or T cells enriched from blood (not recorded which). The TCR comes from a woman aged 18-29 years who had recovered from COVID-19. The CDR3 DNA sequence: TGTGCCAGCAGCCACACCGGGAAACTGTTTTTT. Translation gives CASSHTGKLFF.